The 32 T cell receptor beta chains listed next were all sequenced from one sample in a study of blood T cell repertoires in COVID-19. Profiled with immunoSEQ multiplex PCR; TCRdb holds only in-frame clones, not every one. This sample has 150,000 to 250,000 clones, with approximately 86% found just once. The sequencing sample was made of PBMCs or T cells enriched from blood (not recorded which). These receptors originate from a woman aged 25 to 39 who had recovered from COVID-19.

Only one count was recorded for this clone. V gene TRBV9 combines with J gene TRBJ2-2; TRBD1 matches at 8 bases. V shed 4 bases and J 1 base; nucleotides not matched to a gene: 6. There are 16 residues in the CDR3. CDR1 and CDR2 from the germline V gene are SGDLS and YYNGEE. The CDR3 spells CASSSRQGLNTGELFF. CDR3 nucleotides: TGTGCCAGCAGCTCTCGACAGGGGCTGAACACCGGGGAGCTGTTTTTT.

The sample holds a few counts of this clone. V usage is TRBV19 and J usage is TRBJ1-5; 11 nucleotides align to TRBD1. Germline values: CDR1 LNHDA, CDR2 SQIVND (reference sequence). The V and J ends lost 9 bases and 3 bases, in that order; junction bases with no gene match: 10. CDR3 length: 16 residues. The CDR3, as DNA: TGTGCCAGCTCGTTTTGGACAGGGGGCTTCAATCAGCCCCAGCATTTT. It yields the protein CASSFWTGGFNQPQHF.

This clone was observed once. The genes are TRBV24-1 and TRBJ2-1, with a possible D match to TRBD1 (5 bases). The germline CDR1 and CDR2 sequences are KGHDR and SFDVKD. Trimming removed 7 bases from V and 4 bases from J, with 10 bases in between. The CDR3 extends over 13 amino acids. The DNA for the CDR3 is TGTGCCACCAGCCCACAGGAGTACAATGAGCAGTTCTTC. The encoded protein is CATSPQEYNEQFF.

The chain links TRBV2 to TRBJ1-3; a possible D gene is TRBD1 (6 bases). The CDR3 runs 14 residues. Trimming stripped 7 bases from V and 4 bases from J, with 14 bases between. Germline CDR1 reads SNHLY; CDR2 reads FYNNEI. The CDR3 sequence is CASTTGTGGNTIYF. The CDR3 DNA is TGTGCCAGCACCACAGGGACGGGGGGAAACACCATATATTTT. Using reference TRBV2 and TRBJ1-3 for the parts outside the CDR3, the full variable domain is EPEVTQTPSHQVTQMGQEVILRCVPISNHLYFYWYRQILGQKVEFLVSFYNNEISEKSEIFDDQFSVERPDGSNFTLKIRSTKLEDSAMYFCASTTGTGGNTIYFGEGSWLTVV.

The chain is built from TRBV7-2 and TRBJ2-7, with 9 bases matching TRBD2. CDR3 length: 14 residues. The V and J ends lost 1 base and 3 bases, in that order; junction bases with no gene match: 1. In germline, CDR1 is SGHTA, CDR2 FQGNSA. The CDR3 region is CASSLVSGSYEQYF. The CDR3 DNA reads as TGTGCCAGCAGCTTAGTTAGCGGGAGCTACGAGCAGTACTTC.

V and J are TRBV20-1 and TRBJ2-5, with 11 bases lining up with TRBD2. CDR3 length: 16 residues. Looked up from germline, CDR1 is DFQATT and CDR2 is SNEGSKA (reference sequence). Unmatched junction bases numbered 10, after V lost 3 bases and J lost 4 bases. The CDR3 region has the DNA TGCAGTGCTAGTCGGGGGGGGACTAGCGGTCCAGAGACCCAGTACTTC. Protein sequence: CSASRGGTSGPETQYF.

The CDR3 region is CASRPSGGYNEQFF. The CDR3 DNA reads as TGTGCCAGCAGACCTAGCGGGGGGTACAATGAGCAGTTCTTC. This chain uses TRBV6-6 with TRBJ2-1; 11 bases align to TRBD2. CDR3 length equals 14 residues. CDR1 is MNHNY, CDR2 SVGAGI, per germline (reference sequence). V lost 6 bases to trimming and J lost 4 bases; unmatched junction nucleotides: 2.

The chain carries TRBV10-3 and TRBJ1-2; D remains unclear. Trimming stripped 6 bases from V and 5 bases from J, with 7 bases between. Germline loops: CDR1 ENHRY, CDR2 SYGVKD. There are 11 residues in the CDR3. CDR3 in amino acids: CAISAGYGYTF. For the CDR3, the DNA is TGTGCCATCAGCGCGGGGTATGGCTACACCTTC.

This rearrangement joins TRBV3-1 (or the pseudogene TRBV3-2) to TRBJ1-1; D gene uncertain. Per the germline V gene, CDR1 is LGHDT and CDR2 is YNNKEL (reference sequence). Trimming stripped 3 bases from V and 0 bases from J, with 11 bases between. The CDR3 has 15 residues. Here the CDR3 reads CASSQRGRLNTEAFF. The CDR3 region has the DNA TGTGCCAGCAGCCAGAGAGGCCGGTTGAACACTGAAGCTTTCTTT.

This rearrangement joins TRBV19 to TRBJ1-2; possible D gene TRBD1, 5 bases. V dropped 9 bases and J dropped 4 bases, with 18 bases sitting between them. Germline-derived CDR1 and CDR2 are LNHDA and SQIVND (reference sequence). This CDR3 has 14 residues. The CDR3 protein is CASLPSGGFYGYTF. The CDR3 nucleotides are TGTGCCAGCTTACCTTCGGGGGGGTTCTATGGCTACACCTTC.

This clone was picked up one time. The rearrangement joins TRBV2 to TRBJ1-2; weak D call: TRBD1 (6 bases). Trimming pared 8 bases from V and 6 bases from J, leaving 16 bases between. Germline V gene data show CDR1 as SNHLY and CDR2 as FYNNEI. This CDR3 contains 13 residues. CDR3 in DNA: TGTGCCAGCGGCTACAGGGTTTTCAATGGCTACACCTTC. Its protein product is CASGYRVFNGYTF.

This chain's CDR3 is CATSAPGSGRTGELFF. For the CDR3, the DNA is TGTGCCACCAGTGCCCCGGGTAGCGGGAGAACCGGGGAGCTGTTTTTT. The chain links TRBV24-1 to TRBJ2-2; 9 positions agree with TRBD2. Germline V gene sequence: CDR1 KGHDR, CDR2 SFDVKD. The V segment lost 5 bases and the J segment 5 bases; nucleotides outside the gene matches: 8. CDR3 length: 16 residues.

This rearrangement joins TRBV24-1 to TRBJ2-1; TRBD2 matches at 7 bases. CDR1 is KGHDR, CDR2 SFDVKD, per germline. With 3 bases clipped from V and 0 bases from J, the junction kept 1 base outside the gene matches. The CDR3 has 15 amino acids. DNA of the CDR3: TGTGCCACCAGTGATGGGACTAACTCCTACAATGAGCAGTTCTTC. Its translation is CATSDGTNSYNEQFF.

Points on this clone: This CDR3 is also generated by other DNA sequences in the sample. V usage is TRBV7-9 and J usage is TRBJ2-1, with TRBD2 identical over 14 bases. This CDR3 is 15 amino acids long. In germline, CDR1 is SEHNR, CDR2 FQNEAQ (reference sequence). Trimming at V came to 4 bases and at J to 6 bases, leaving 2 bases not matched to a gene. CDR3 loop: CASSSGLAGGNEQFF. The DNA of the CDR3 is TGTGCCAGCAGCTCAGGACTAGCGGGAGGCAATGAGCAGTTCTTC.

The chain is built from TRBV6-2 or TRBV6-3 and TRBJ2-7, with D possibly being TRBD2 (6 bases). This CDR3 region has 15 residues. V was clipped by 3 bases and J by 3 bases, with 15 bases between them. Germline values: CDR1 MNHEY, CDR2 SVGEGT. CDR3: CASSYSREYGYEQYF. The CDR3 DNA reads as TGTGCCAGCAGTTATTCTCGGGAGTACGGCTACGAGCAGTACTTC.

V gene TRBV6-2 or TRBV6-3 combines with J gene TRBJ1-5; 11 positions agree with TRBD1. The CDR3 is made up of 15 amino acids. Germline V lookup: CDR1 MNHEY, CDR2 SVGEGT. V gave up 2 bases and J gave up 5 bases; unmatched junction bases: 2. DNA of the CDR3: TGTGCCAGCAGTTACAGGACAGGGGGCGATCAGCCCCAGCATTTT. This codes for CASSYRTGGDQPQHF.

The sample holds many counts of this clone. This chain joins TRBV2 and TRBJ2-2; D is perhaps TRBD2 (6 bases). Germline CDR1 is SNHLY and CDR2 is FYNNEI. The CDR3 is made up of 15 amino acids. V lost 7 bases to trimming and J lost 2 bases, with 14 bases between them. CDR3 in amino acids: CASMKPGANTGELFF. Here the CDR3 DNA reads TGTGCCAGCATGAAGCCGGGAGCTAACACCGGGGAGCTGTTTTTT.

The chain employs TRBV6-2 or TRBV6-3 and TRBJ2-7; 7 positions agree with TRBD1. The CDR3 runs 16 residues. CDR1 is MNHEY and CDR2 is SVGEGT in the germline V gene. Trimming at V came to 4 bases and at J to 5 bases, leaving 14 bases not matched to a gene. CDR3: CASSWRVDRDSDEQYF. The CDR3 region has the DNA TGTGCCAGCAGTTGGAGAGTCGACAGGGATAGCGACGAGCAGTACTTC.

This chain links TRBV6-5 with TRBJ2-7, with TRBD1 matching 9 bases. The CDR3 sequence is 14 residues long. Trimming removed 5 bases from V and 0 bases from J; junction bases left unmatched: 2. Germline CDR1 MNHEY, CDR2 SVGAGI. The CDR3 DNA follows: TGTGCCAGCAGTAAGGGACAGGGCTCCTACGAGCAGTACTTC. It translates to CASSKGQGSYEQYF.

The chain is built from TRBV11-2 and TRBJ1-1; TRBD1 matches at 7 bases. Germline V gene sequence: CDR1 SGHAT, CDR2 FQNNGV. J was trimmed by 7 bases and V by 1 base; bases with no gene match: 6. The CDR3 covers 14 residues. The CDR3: CASSLAQGVVEAFF. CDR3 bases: TGTGCCAGCAGCTTAGCCCAGGGGGTTGTTGAAGCTTTCTTT.

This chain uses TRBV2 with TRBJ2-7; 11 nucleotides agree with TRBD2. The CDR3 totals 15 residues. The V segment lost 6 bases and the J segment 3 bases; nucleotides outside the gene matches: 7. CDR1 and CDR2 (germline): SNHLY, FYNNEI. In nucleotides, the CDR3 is TGTGCCAGCAGCCCTGGGACTAGCGGAGTCTACGAGCAGTACTTC. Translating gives CASSPGTSGVYEQYF.

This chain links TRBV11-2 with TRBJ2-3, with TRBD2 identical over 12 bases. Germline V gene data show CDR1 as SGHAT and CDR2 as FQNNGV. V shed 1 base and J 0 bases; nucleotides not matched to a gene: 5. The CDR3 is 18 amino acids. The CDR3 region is CASSLVPGLAGSTDTQYF. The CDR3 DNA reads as TGTGCCAGCAGCTTAGTACCCGGACTAGCGGGAAGCACAGATACGCAGTATTTT.

The chain's CDR3 is CASSILAGMAINTEAFF. The CDR3 bases are TGTGCCAGTAGTATTTTAGCAGGGATGGCTATCAACACTGAAGCTTTCTTT. The chain has TRBV19 and TRBJ1-1; a weak D match, TRBD1 (5 bases). CDR1 and CDR2 (germline): LNHDA, SQIVND (reference sequence). The CDR3 covers 17 residues. Deletions cut 3 bases from V and 2 bases from J, with 19 bases between. Full variable domain (remainder filled in from reference TRBV19 and TRBJ1-1): DGGITQSPKYLFRKEGQNVTLSCEQNLNHDAMYWYRQDPGQGLRLIYYSQIVNDFQKGDIAEGYSVSREKKESFPLTVTSAQKNPTAFYLCASSILAGMAINTEAFFGQGTRLTVV.

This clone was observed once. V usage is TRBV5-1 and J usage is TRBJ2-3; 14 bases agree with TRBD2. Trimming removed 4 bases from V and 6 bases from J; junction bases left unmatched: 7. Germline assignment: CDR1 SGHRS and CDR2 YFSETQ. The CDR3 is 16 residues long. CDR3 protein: CASSPGLAGARDTQYF. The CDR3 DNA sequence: TGCGCCAGCAGCCCGGGACTAGCGGGAGCGAGGGATACGCAGTATTTT.

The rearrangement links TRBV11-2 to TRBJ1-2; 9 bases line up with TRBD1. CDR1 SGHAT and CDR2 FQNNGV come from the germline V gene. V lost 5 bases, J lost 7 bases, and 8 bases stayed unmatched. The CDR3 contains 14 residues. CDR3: CASSSTGTGFGYTF. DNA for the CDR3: TGTGCCAGCAGCAGTACGGGGACAGGGTTTGGCTACACCTTC.

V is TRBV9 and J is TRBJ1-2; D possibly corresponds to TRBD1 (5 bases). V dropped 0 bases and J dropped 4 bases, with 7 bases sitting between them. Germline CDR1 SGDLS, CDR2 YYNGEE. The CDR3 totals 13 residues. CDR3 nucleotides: TGTGCCAGCAGCGTAGGGGGCGGCTATGGCTACACCTTC. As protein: CASSVGGGYGYTF.

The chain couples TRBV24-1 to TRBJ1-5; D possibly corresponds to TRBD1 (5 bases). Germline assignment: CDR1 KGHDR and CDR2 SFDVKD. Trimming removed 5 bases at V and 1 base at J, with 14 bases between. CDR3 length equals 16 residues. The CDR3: CATSGPQGKSNQPQHF. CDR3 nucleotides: TGTGCCACCAGTGGCCCCCAGGGTAAGAGCAATCAGCCCCAGCATTTT.

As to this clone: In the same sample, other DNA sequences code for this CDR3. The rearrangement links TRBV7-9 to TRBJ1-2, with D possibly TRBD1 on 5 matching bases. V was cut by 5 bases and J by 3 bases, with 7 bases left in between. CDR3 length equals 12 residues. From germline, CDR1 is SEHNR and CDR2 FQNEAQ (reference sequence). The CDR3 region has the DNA TGTGCCAGCAGCAGGGGCGACTATGGCTACACCTTC. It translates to CASSRGDYGYTF. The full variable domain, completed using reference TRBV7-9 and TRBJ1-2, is DTGVSQNPRHKITKRGQNVTFRCDPISEHNRLYWYRQTLGQGPEFLTYFQNEAQLEKSRLLSDRFSAERPKGSFSTLEIQRTEQGDSAMYLCASSRGDYGYTFGSGTRLTVV.

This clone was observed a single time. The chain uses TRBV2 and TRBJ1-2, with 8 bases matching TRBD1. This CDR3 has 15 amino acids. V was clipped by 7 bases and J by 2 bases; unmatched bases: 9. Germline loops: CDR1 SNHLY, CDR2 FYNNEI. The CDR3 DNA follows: TGTGCCAGCACTCGAAATACAGGGGGGAACTATGGCTACACCTTC. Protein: CASTRNTGGNYGYTF.

In DNA, the CDR3 is TGTGCCAGCAGCGTAGACGGCAGCAGAGGAGGGAACACCATATATTTT. Translated: CASSVDGSRGGNTIYF. V usage is TRBV9 and J usage is TRBJ1-3; D not certain. The germline V gene has CDR1 SGDLS and CDR2 YYNGEE. The CDR3 covers 16 residues. Between the trimmed V and J ends, which lost 0 bases and 7 bases, there was a span of 17 bases.

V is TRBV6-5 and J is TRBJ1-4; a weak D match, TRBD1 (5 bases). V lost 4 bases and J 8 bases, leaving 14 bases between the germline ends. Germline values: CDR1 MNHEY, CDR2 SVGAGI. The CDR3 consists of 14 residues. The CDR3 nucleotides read TGTGCCAGCAGTTTAGGGGAGGGTGGAGAAAAACTGTTTTTT. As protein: CASSLGEGGEKLFF.

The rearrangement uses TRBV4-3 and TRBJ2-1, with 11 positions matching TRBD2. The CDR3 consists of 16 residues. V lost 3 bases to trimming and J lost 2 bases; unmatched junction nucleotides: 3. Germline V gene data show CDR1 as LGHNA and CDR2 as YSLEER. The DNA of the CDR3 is TGCGCCAGCAGCCACCTGACTAGCGGGACCTACAATGAGCAGTTCTTC. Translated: CASSHLTSGTYNEQFF.